This T cell receptor beta chain was sequenced during a study of patients and donors after allogeneic stem cell transplantation. A single record per CDR3 protein comes from TCRdb applying MiXCR to the RT-PCR reads. In the table there are some 880,000 distinct CDR3 sequences, 15% to 20% of which are singletons. The CDR3 spans 13 residues. Trimming took off 3 bases at V and 5 bases at J, with 9 bases between the two ends. Germline V gene data show CDR1 as SGHVS and CDR2 as FQNEAQ. In its sample, this clonotype was seen a few times. This TCR was sampled from a human donor who was either an allogeneic HSCT recipient or a stem cell or donor lymphocyte infusion donor (not recorded which). It is not recorded whose cells these are; they may come from a transplant donor. The chain employs TRBV7-8 and TRBJ2-3; D gene unclear. Sequenced sample: blood, either unsorted or a sorted T cell fraction (not recorded which). The CDR3 nucleotides are TGTGCCAGCAGCTTCAACCTGAAAGATACGCAGTATTTT. This gives the protein CASSFNLKDTQYF. The full variable domain, in which reference TRBV7-8 and TRBJ2-3 provide the parts outside the CDR3, is GAGVSQSPRYKVAKRGQDVALRCDPISGHVSLFWYQQALGQGPEFLTYFQNEAQLDKSGLPSDRFFAERPEGSVSTLKIQRTQQEDSAVYLCASSFNLKDTQYFGPGTRLTVL.